These T cell receptor beta chains were read from a single sample in a study of T cells after yellow fever vaccination. TCRdb ran MiXCR on the 5' RACE reads and lists one entry per CDR3 protein. The sample includes some 560,000 distinct CDR3 sequences, 17% of them seen just once. Sequences were derived from PBMCs, sampled 4 to 5 days after the first yellow fever vaccination. These TCRs come from a man between 18 and 35 years old who received the YFV17D yellow fever vaccine. Each CDR3 is given with its conserved first and last residue. Fields, in order: V gene, CDR3 length, D gene, J gene, clone size, CDR3 DNA, CDR3 protein. D genes are given only for firm matches. Clone size is not always given. Where it is, it says once, few, many or a class for expanded clones.

>TRBV10-3|15|.|TRBJ1-5|.
TGTGCCATCAGTGAGGACGAGGGCGCCGGACAGCCCCAGCATTTT
CAISEDEGAGQPQHF
>TRBV29-1|13|TRBD1|TRBJ1-1|many
TGCAGCGTTGAGGAGGGGGCGCGGACTGAAGCTTTCTTT
CSVEEGARTEAFF
>TRBV7-9|14|TRBD1|TRBJ1-2|few
TGTGCCAGCAGCTTATGGGACAGGGGAAATGGCTACACCTTC
CASSLWDRGNGYTF
>TRBV7-2|12|.|TRBJ2-5|many
TGTGCCAGCAGCTTAGTGAGGGAGACCCAGTACTTC
CASSLVRETQYF
>TRBV4-1|21|TRBD2|TRBJ2-2|few
TGCGCCAGCAGCCAAGATTCGTTTCGACTAGCGGGGGCTATGAACACCGGGGAGCTGTTTTTT
CASSQDSFRLAGAMNTGELFF
>TRBV5-1|19|.|TRBJ1-1|.
TGCGCCAGCAGCTTACACACCGGAAGGCACCGTGTCCTAAGGGCTGAAGCTTTCTTT
CASSLHTGRHRVLRAEAFF
>TRBV19|14|.|TRBJ2-5|.
TGTGCCAGTAGTGGGGCTGGGGGCCAAGAGACCCAGTACTTC
CASSGAGGQETQYF
>TRBV4-1|16|TRBD2|TRBJ2-1|few
TGCGCCAGCAGGGAGACTAGCGGGGGACCGTACAATGAGCAGTTCTTC
CASRETSGGPYNEQFF
>TRBV3-1|13|TRBD2|TRBJ2-5|.
TGTGCCAGCAGACCCGGGGGGAAGGAGACCCAGTACTTC
CASRPGGKETQYF
>TRBV4-1|15|TRBD1|TRBJ2-5|.
TGCGCCAGCAGCCAAGCTGACAGGGGCCAAGAGACCCAGTACTTC
CASSQADRGQETQYF
>TRBV7-2|13|.|TRBJ2-2|few
TGTGCCAGCAGCACCAGTATACCCGGGGAGCTGTTTTTT
CASSTSIPGELFF
>TRBV14|14|.|TRBJ1-2|few
TGTGCCACCCCCGATGGTTGGAGGGCGGATGGCTACACCTTC
CATPDGWRADGYTF
>TRBV5-1|16|TRBD2|TRBJ2-3|.
TGCGCCAGCGGACCCGCCTACGGGGGGAGCACAGATACGCAGTATTTT
CASGPAYGGSTDTQYF
>TRBV13|16|.|TRBJ2-5|.
TGTGCCAGCAGCTTATATCAGTTTGGGGATACGGAGACCCAGTACTTC
CASSLYQFGDTETQYF
>TRBV4-2|19|.|TRBJ2-1|.
TGTGCCAGCAGCCAATTAAGATATCCCCGGGGAGCCCCCTACAATGAGCAGTTCTTC
CASSQLRYPRGAPYNEQFF
>TRBV7-9|12|.|TRBJ2-5|many
TGTGCCAGCAGCACCGGGGTGGAGACCCAGTACTTC
CASSTGVETQYF
>TRBV5-6|13|.|TRBJ2-1|.
TGTGCCAGCAGCCCGACGGAGTACAATGAGCAGTTCTTC
CASSPTEYNEQFF
>TRBV27|16|TRBD1|TRBJ1-1|.
TGTGCCAGCAGTCGAAGGACAGGGGTGGTTGGCACTGAAGCTTTCTTT
CASSRRTGVVGTEAFF
>TRBV23-1|12|.|TRBJ2-2|once
TGCGCCAGCAGTTTTCTGGGCGGGGAGCTGTTTTTT
CASSFLGGELFF
>TRBV4-3|15|TRBD2|TRBJ2-3|many
TGCGCCAGCAGCCAAGAGAAGCGGGGGGGAGATACGCAGTATTTT
CASSQEKRGGDTQYF
>TRBV6-1|16|TRBD1|TRBJ1-5|.
TGTGCCAGCAGGCGGACAGGGGGTAGTAGCAATCAGCCCCAGCATTTT
CASRRTGGSSNQPQHF
>TRBV7-2|15|.|TRBJ2-3|few
TGTGCCAGCAGCCGTAGGGGGGGAACCACAGATACGCAGTATTTT
CASSRRGGTTDTQYF
>TRBV14|15|.|TRBJ1-1|few
TGTGCCAGCAGCCCGTACAGGAACCTAGATCAGGAAGCTTTCTTT
CASSPYRNLDQEAFF
>TRBV4-3|16|.|TRBJ1-6|.
TGCGCCAGCAGCCAAGGAAGGACCGGTGTTTTTTCACCCCTCCACTTT
CASSQGRTGVFSPLHF
>TRBV10-3|15|.|TRBJ2-1|few
TGTGCCATCAGCGACAGTGACTTATCGGGCAATGAGCAGTTCTTC
CAISDSDLSGNEQFF
>TRBV5-1|16|.|TRBJ1-4|.
TGCGCCAGCAGCGACACAGGGCTATCACGGGGTGAAAAACTGTTTTTT
CASSDTGLSRGEKLFF
>TRBV19|14|TRBD2|TRBJ2-5|.
TGTGCCAGTAGCGGACTAGCGGTACAAGAGACCCAGTACTTC
CASSGLAVQETQYF
>TRBV7-9|16|.|TRBJ1-5|few
TGTGCCAGCAGCTGGGCCTCAGGGGAGAAGAATCAGCCCCAGCATTTT
CASSWASGEKNQPQHF
>TRBV29-1|12|.|TRBJ1-1|few
TGCAGCGTTTGTTCCCAAACCCCCGAAGCTTTCTTT
CSVCSQTPEAFF
>TRBV24-1|14|.|TRBJ2-3|few
TGTGCCATCGCGAAAGATGACGGCCCAGATACGCAGTATTTT
CAIAKDDGPDTQYF
>TRBV4-1|15|.|TRBJ2-4|few
TGCGCCAGCAGCATTCTAGGCAGGGGCGACGACATTCAGTACTTC
CASSILGRGDDIQYF
>TRBV20-1|13|TRBD1|TRBJ1-1|few
TGCAGTGCTAGAGAGGGACAGACCCTTTCGGCTTTCTTT
CSAREGQTLSAFF
>TRBV12-5|17|TRBD2|TRBJ2-5|.
TGTGCTAGTGGTTTGCAGGGGCGGGGGGCAAGCCAAGAGACCCAGTACTTC
CASGLQGRGASQETQYF
>TRBV4-1|17|.|TRBJ1-1|.
TGCGCCAGCAGCCAATTCGTCGCCCTGGTTCAGAACACTGAAGCTTTCTTT
CASSQFVALVQNTEAFF
>TRBV11-2|17|TRBD1|TRBJ1-3|few
TGTGCCAGCAGCTTTTTCCCATTTACAGGGGAAGGAAACACCATATATTTT
CASSFFPFTGEGNTIYF
>TRBV19|14|.|TRBJ1-5|few
TGTGCCACCTCGGAGGGGGAATGGAATCAGCCCCAGCATTTT
CATSEGEWNQPQHF
>TRBV20-1|13|.|TRBJ2-1|.
TGCAGTGCCCCGAGGGGGGGGCGGTTCGAGCAGTTCTTC
CSAPRGGRFEQFF
>TRBV4-1|15|.|TRBJ2-5|.
TGCGCCAGCAGCCGACATCGCAGAGAACAAGAGACCCAGTACTTC
CASSRHRREQETQYF
>TRBV6-2/TRBV6-3|16|TRBD1|TRBJ1-6|.
TGTGCCAGCGGCCCTCCCTCGACAGGGGTTAATTCACCCCTCCACTTT
CASGPPSTGVNSPLHF
>TRBV5-1|15|.|TRBJ2-1|few
TGCGCCAGCAGCGGAACAGGGCTAGGCTACAATGAGCAGTTCTTC
CASSGTGLGYNEQFF
>TRBV5-1|14|.|TRBJ1-1|few
TGCGCCAGCAGCTTGGGGAGTCAGGCAAAGGAAGCTTTCTTT
CASSLGSQAKEAFF
>TRBV7-3|16|.|TRBJ2-1|.
TGTGCCAGCAGCCTCCAGGGGGGTTCTCCCTACAATGAGCAGTTCTTC
CASSLQGGSPYNEQFF
>TRBV7-3|16|.|TRBJ2-7|.
TGTGCCAGCAGCTTAGCGGCAGGGGCCTCCACCTACGAGCAGTACTTC
CASSLAAGASTYEQYF
>TRBV4-3|17|TRBD1|TRBJ2-3|few
TGCGCCAGCAGCCAATGGAACCGGGACAGGGGAAAAGATACGCAGTATTTT
CASSQWNRDRGKDTQYF
>TRBV5-1|14|.|TRBJ2-3|.
TGCGCCAGCAGATCCCCGGGTTGGGCAGATACGCAGTATTTT
CASRSPGWADTQYF
>TRBV5-8|14|.|TRBJ1-2|.
TGTGCCCCGGGACGGGGCAGGCTAAACTATGGCTACACCTTC
CAPGRGRLNYGYTF
>TRBV5-1|16|.|TRBJ1-6|few
TGCGCCAGCAGCTCCACCGGGGTATCCTATAATTCACCCCTCCACTTT
CASSSTGVSYNSPLHF
>TRBV23-1|18|TRBD1|TRBJ1-5|.
TGCGCCAGCAGTCTTCCCTCGCATCCAGGGGGCCAGGGGCAGCCCCAGCATTTT
CASSLPSHPGGQGQPQHF
>TRBV12-5|12|.|TRBJ2-7|many
TGTGCTAGTGGTTTTAGGTTGGACGAGCAGTACTTC
CASGFRLDEQYF
>TRBV12-3/TRBV12-4|18|.|TRBJ1-3|.
TGTGCCCTCAGTTTAGGAAGAAAGAGGGAACTCTCTGGAAACACCATATATTTT
CALSLGRKRELSGNTIYF
>TRBV19|15|.|TRBJ2-6|.
TGTGCCAGTAGTATACCTGGGGCTGGGGCCAACGTCCTGACTTTC
CASSIPGAGANVLTF
>TRBV29-1|14|.|TRBJ2-3|many
TGCAGCGTTGACTCTGGGCTCAGCACAGATACGCAGTATTTT
CSVDSGLSTDTQYF
>TRBV12-3/TRBV12-4|17|TRBD1|TRBJ1-2|many
TGTGCCAGCAGTTTCCTTCTCTACAGGGGGAAGAACTATGGCTACACCTTC
CASSFLLYRGKNYGYTF
>TRBV19|13|TRBD1|TRBJ2-7|.
TGTGCCAGCTCGGACAGGTTCTCCTACGAGCAGTACTTC
CASSDRFSYEQYF
>TRBV20-1|15|.|TRBJ1-4|few
TGCAGTGCTAGAGGACAGGTGGGGGCGTATGAAAAACTGTTTTTT
CSARGQVGAYEKLFF
>TRBV7-2|16|TRBD2|TRBJ2-4|few
TGTGCCAGCAGCTTAGCGGGCAGCGGGGGGGCGACCATTCAGTACTTC
CASSLAGSGGATIQYF
>TRBV7-2|13|TRBD1|TRBJ1-2|.
TGTGCCAGCAGCTCCGAGACAGGGGCCGGCTACACCTTC
CASSSETGAGYTF
>TRBV5-5|13|.|TRBJ1-2|few
TGTGCCAGCAGCTTGAGGGGTAGCTATGGCTACACCTTC
CASSLRGSYGYTF
>TRBV18|14|.|TRBJ2-7|.
TGTGCCAGCTCACAAACAGGTCAATTCTACGAGCAGTACTTC
CASSQTGQFYEQYF